Listed below are T cell receptor beta chains from one sample, sequenced in a study of T cells in Graves' hyperthyroidism and ophthalmopathy. One entry per CDR3 protein results from TCRdb running MiXCR on the multiplex PCR reads. The sample carries fewer than 650,000 distinct CDR3 sequences, about 15% recorded once. Sequencing was done on a sample of blood. Every receptor here comes from a woman aged 35 to 49 with Graves' hyperthyroidism. Both conserved end residues are part of each CDR3. A D gene is named only where the DNA matches it firmly. Clone size is given for some rows only: seen once, a few or many times, or a class if the clone is expanded.

V gene,J gene,D gene,clone size,CDR3 protein,CDR3 DNA
TRBV6-1,TRBJ1-5,TRBD1,many,CASSDLTGFQPQHF,TGTGCCAGCAGCGATCTGACAGGGTTTCAGCCCCAGCATTTT
TRBV18,TRBJ2-5,.,many,CASSPQQGPQETQYF,TGTGCCAGCTCACCGCAACAGGGCCCCCAAGAGACCCAGTACTTC
TRBV20-1,TRBJ1-5,.,.,CSAFLEESSNQPQHF,TGCAGTGCTTTCCTTGAGGAGTCGAGCAATCAGCCCCAGCATTTT
TRBV7-2,TRBJ2-7,TRBD2,.,CASRDAGGPNEQYF,TGTGCCAGCAGAGATGCGGGAGGGCCGAACGAGCAGTACTTC
TRBV4-1,TRBJ2-5,.,.,CASSQEQQETQYF,TGCGCCAGCAGCCAAGAACAGCAAGAGACCCAGTACTTC
TRBV25-1,TRBJ2-4,TRBD1,.,CASSLQGANIQYF,TGTGCCAGCAGTCTCCAGGGGGCGAACATTCAGTACTTC
TRBV2,TRBJ2-3,TRBD2,.,CASRAGVTDTQYF,TGTGCCAGCAGAGCGGGGGTCACAGATACGCAGTATTTT
TRBV29-1,TRBJ1-2,.,few,CSVEEAGDTNYGYTF,TGCAGCGTTGAAGAAGCCGGGGATACCAACTATGGCTACACCTTC
TRBV7-6,TRBJ2-7,TRBD2,many,CASSALAGAGYEQYF,TGTGCCAGCAGCGCACTAGCGGGAGCTGGGTACGAGCAGTACTTC
TRBV27,TRBJ1-1,.,.,CASSHGGTEAFF,TGTGCCAGCAGTCATGGGGGAACTGAAGCTTTCTTT
TRBV2,TRBJ1-2,TRBD1,many,CASSEEGARYGYTF,TGTGCCAGCAGTGAAGAGGGGGCGCGGTATGGCTACACCTTC
TRBV6-2/TRBV6-3,TRBJ1-1,TRBD1,few,CASSYSGQGRVKKTEAFF,TGTGCCAGCAGTTACTCAGGACAGGGCCGAGTTAAGAAGACTGAAGCTTTCTTT
TRBV19,TRBJ2-2,TRBD2,.,CASRKTSGKYTGELFF,TGTGCCAGTAGAAAGACTAGCGGGAAGTACACCGGGGAGCTGTTTTTT
TRBV7-2,TRBJ2-1,.,once,CASSLGHSSNEQFF,TGTGCCAGCAGCTTGGGTCATTCCAGCAATGAGCAGTTCTTC